Shown below are 24 T cell receptor beta chains from a single sample sequenced in a study of sequential checkpoint blockade in melanoma. As to treatment: randomized to nivolumab then ipilimumab (arm A) or the reverse (arm B). The method was immunoSEQ multiplex PCR; TCRdb's version includes in-frame clones alone and lacks a portion of them. The sample lists over 10,000 clones, roughly 82% seen once, with under 35% in the top ten. The source was CD8+ T cells sorted from blood (inferred from file names), collected from a patient given nivolumab and ipilimumab in sequence. The receptors here all came from a human donor with melanoma.

Only a few counts were recorded for this clone. V and J are TRBV6-1 and TRBJ2-1; TRBD1 aligns across 12 bases. The germline CDR1 and CDR2 sequences are MNHNS and SASEGT. J gave up 9 bases and V 2 bases, and 14 bases lay outside the gene matches. This CDR3 has 18 residues. This chain's CDR3 is CASSERPGQGAVYLEQFF. The CDR3 DNA follows: TGTGCCAGCAGTGAAAGGCCGGGACAGGGGGCGGTCTATCTTGAGCAGTTCTTC.

This rearrangement joins TRBV9 to TRBJ1-1; possible D gene TRBD1, 5 bases. The CDR3 totals 11 residues. The germline V gene encodes CDR1 SGDLS and CDR2 YYNGEE. The V end was cut by 5 bases, the J end by 10 bases, with 12 bases between. For the CDR3, the DNA is TGTGCCAGCAGATCCGGGGGGTCAGCTTTCTTT. Amino acid sequence: CASRSGGSAFF.

The chain links TRBV9 to TRBJ2-7, with D perhaps TRBD2 (5 bases). With 5 bases removed from V and 6 bases from J, the gap between germline ends came to 12 bases. Germline V gives CDR1 SGDLS, CDR2 YYNGEE. This CDR3 spans 12 amino acids. The CDR3 reads CASSRYEGEQYF. The CDR3 DNA reads TGTGCCAGCAGTCGCTATGAGGGCGAGCAGTACTTC.

J is TRBJ1-2 and V is TRBV10-3; D not certain. Germline CDR1 ENHRY, CDR2 SYGVKD. This CDR3 has 12 residues. The V end was cut by 8 bases, the J end by 8 bases, with 15 bases between. CDR3 bases: TGTGCCATCGGAGGAAGTGGGGAGGGCTACACCTTC. Amino acids: CAIGGSGEGYTF.

In DNA form, the CDR3 reads TGTGCCAGCAGCCGCGAGGCCAGCGGGAATCAGCCCCAGCATTTT. Its protein product is CASSREASGNQPQHF. The rearrangement joins TRBV9 to TRBJ1-5; D is unclear. The CDR3 has 15 residues. Germline CDR1 reads SGDLS; CDR2 reads YYNGEE. The germline V and J ends were trimmed by 4 bases and 4 bases, with 15 bases remaining between them.

This chain joins TRBV6-5 and TRBJ2-1, with 10 bases aligning to TRBD2. This CDR3 region has 16 residues. CDR1 MNHEY and CDR2 SVGAGI come from the germline V gene. J lost 1 base, V lost 2 bases, and 2 bases had no gene match. CDR3 sequence: CASSYPSGSSYNEQFF. The CDR3 DNA reads TGTGCCAGCAGTTACCCTAGCGGGAGTTCCTACAATGAGCAGTTCTTC.

The chain recombines TRBV28 with TRBJ1-2; no clear D gene. This CDR3 is built from 14 residues. Trimming left V 6 bases short and J 4 bases short, with 15 bases between. CDR1 MDHEN and CDR2 SYDVKM come from the germline V gene. CDR3 amino acids: CASRRTDGIYGYTF. DNA for the CDR3: TGTGCCAGCAGACGGACTGACGGGATCTATGGCTACACCTTC.

This clone was counted between two and nine times. This chain links TRBV19 with TRBJ2-3; 12 bases agree with TRBD2. The germline V gene has CDR1 LNHDA and CDR2 SQIVND (reference sequence). The CDR3 loop spans 19 amino acids. V trimming: 3 bases; J trimming: 5 bases; junction bases outside the gene matches: 15. The DNA of the CDR3 is TGTGCCAGTAGTATGGGTACACTAGCGGGGGGATACACGGGAGATACGCAGTATTTT. Translated: CASSMGTLAGGYTGDTQYF.

V is TRBV7-3 and J is TRBJ2-1; 10 bases are a match to TRBD2. V dropped 0 bases and J dropped 2; count of bases not matched to a gene: 7. The germline V gene has CDR1 SGHTA and CDR2 FQGTGA. The CDR3 consists of 18 residues. The CDR3 region is CASSLTLASGGPYNEQFF. CDR3 DNA sequence: TGTGCCAGCAGCTTAACGTTGGCTAGCGGGGGCCCCTACAATGAGCAGTTCTTC.

The chain combines TRBV4-1 with TRBJ2-3; 11 bases agree with TRBD1. The CDR3 has 16 residues. V was pared by 4 bases and J by 4 bases, with 7 bases of the junction left unmatched. Germline V lookup: CDR1 MGHRA, CDR2 YSYEKL. The CDR3 DNA is TGCGCCAGCAGCCTTCGGGACAGGGGGTTGGCAGATACGCAGTATTTT. Residues: CASSLRDRGLADTQYF.

The chain links TRBV7-2 to TRBJ2-2; D gene uncertain. CDR1 SGHTA and CDR2 FQGNSA come from the germline V gene. The CDR3 spans 17 residues. With 4 bases removed from V and 0 bases from J, the gap between germline ends came to 15 bases. The CDR3 coding sequence is TGTGCCAGCAGCTCCCCGCGGCACAACACGAACACCGGGGAGCTGTTTTTT. Translating gives CASSSPRHNTNTGELFF.

V usage is TRBV7-9 and J usage is TRBJ2-3; 15 nucleotides align to TRBD2. Trimming cost V 5 bases and J 4 bases; bases outside gene matches: 4. Germline V gene data show CDR1 as SEHNR and CDR2 as FQNEAQ (reference sequence). The CDR3 runs to 16 residues. DNA of the CDR3: TGTGCCAGCAGCCCTCGGACTAGCGGGAGGGCAGATACGCAGTATTTT. Protein: CASSPRTSGRADTQYF.

CDR3: CASSMDRGANTEAFF. CDR3 nucleotides: TGTGCCAGCAGCATGGACAGGGGTGCGAACACTGAAGCTTTCTTT. V and J are TRBV11-3 and TRBJ1-1, with TRBD1 identical over 9 bases. Germline CDR1 reads SGHNT; CDR2 reads YENEEA. This CDR3 contains 15 residues. The junction had 5 bases not matched to a gene; V was cut back by 5 bases and J by 1 base.

The chain carries TRBV9 and TRBJ1-1, with no clear D. V gave up 0 bases and J gave up 1 base, with 10 bases separating them. This CDR3 spans 15 amino acids. Germline V gene lookup returns CDR1 SGDLS and CDR2 YYNGEE. CDR3 region: CASSVVPGQNTEAFF. The CDR3 region has the DNA TGTGCCAGCAGCGTAGTCCCAGGCCAGAACACTGAAGCTTTCTTT.

CDR3 coding DNA: TGTGCCAGCAGCCGGCCTGGGACAGGGGACTCCTACGAGCAGTACTTC. Amino acids: CASSRPGTGDSYEQYF. The J gene is TRBJ2-5, the V gene TRBV7-9; 10 nucleotides align to TRBD1. Judging by the DNA end, TRBJ2-7 fits better; the J call may be wrong. Germline assignment: CDR1 SEHNR and CDR2 FQNEAQ (reference sequence). This CDR3 is built from 16 residues.

V and J are TRBV7-3 and TRBJ2-5, with 11 bases aligning to TRBD1. CDR1 is SGHTA, CDR2 FQGTGA, per germline. Unmatched junction bases numbered 7, after V lost 5 bases and J lost 2 bases. This CDR3 region has 16 residues. The CDR3 region is CASSPGQGAGQETQYF. CDR3 DNA: TGTGCCAGCAGCCCCGGACAGGGGGCGGGTCAAGAGACCCAGTACTTC.

The genes are TRBV13 and TRBJ1-2; D might be TRBD1 (5 bases). Trimming pared 3 bases from V and 2 bases from J, leaving 16 bases between. In germline, CDR1 is PRHDT, CDR2 FYEKMQ (reference sequence). The CDR3 runs to 16 residues. The CDR3, as DNA: TGTGCCAGCAGCTTGGGGGGAAGTAGGCAGAACTATGGCTACACCTTC. As protein: CASSLGGSRQNYGYTF. Filled out from reference TRBV13 and TRBJ1-2, the complete variable domain reads AAGVIQSPRHLIKEKRETATLKCYPIPRHDTVYWYQQGPGQDPQFLISFYEKMQSDKGSIPDRFSAQQFSDYHSELNMSSLELGDSALYFCASSLGGSRQNYGYTFGSGTRLTVV.

This clone has a handful of counts. This rearrangement joins TRBV9 to TRBJ1-4; D is perhaps TRBD1 (5 bases). Germline values: CDR1 SGDLS, CDR2 YYNGEE. The V gene lost 0 bases and the J gene lost 3 bases, with 9 bases spanning the gap. This CDR3 contains 15 residues. CDR3 in amino acids: CASSVGARANEKLFF. In DNA form, the CDR3 reads TGTGCCAGCAGCGTAGGGGCCAGGGCTAATGAAAAACTGTTTTTT.

The chain carries TRBV19 and TRBJ2-7, with 8 bases identical to TRBD1. CDR1 and CDR2 (germline): LNHDA, SQIVND (reference sequence). V was pared by 4 bases and J by 3 bases, with 8 bases of the junction left unmatched. The CDR3 runs to 15 residues. CDR3 bases: TGTGCCAGTAGTACCCTGGACAGGGTTAACTACGAGCAGTACTTC. It specifies CASSTLDRVNYEQYF.

The chain uses TRBV27 and TRBJ2-7; 7 nucleotides line up with TRBD2. The germline gives CDR1 MNHEY, CDR2 SMNVEV (reference sequence). V lost 8 bases and J lost 2; bases outside the gene matches: 12. There are 15 residues in the CDR3. CDR3 bases: TGTGCCAGCCGACCTAGCGGAGCATTTACCTACGAGCAGTACTTC. Its translation is CASRPSGAFTYEQYF.

V is TRBV27 and J is TRBJ2-7; 9 bases line up with TRBD1. V dropped 4 bases and J dropped 4; count of bases not matched to a gene: 5. CDR3 size: 14 residues. Germline V CDR1 and CDR2: MNHEY, SMNVEV (reference sequence). For the CDR3, the DNA is TGTGCCAGCAGTTCCCTCGGACAGGGGTACGAGCAGTACTTC. Amino acid sequence: CASSSLGQGYEQYF.

The genes are TRBV5-6 and TRBJ2-7, with 8 bases fitting TRBD1. The CDR3 runs 16 residues. Losses at the gene ends were 4 bases for V and 0 bases for J; bases not matched to a gene: 9. Germline assignment: CDR1 SGHDT and CDR2 YYEEEE. CDR3 nucleotide sequence: TGTGCCAGCAGCATGGACAGGGACCTCCTCTCCTACGAGCAGTACTTC. It is translated as CASSMDRDLLSYEQYF. Filled out from reference TRBV5-6 and TRBJ2-7, the complete variable domain reads DAGVTQSPTHLIKTRGQQVTLRCSPKSGHDTVSWYQQALGQGPQFIFQYYEEEERQRGNFPDRFSGHQFPNYSSELNVNALLLGDSALYLCASSMDRDLLSYEQYFGPGTRLTVT.

V is TRBV5-4 and J is TRBJ1-4; D may be TRBD1 (6 bases). The CDR3 runs to 17 residues. Germline values: CDR1 SGHNT, CDR2 YYREEE (reference sequence). V lost 4 bases to trimming and J lost 0 bases, with 16 bases between them. CDR3 sequence reads: CASSRQVGPATNEKLFF. In nucleotides, the CDR3 is TGTGCCAGCAGCCGACAGGTGGGGCCTGCAACTAATGAAAAACTGTTTTTT.

This rearrangement joins TRBV2 to TRBJ1-2; D possibly corresponds to TRBD1 (5 bases). The CDR3 is made up of 10 amino acids. Trimming left V 8 bases short and J 8 bases short, with 9 bases between. The germline CDR1 and CDR2 sequences are SNHLY and FYNNEI. The chain's CDR3 is CASRGWGYTF. CDR3 bases: TGTGCCAGCCGGGGGTGGGGCTACACCTTC.